A single sample is the source of the 29 T cell receptor beta chains below, sequenced in a study of siplizumab effects on memory and regulatory T cells. Here immunoSEQ multiplex PCR was the method, and the copy in TCRdb shows in-frame clones only, minus some. The sample shows some 100,000 clones, around 95% of them seen only once. Sequenced input: Tregs sorted from blood. The source of these receptors is a human donor in good health.

This rearrangement joins TRBV9 to TRBJ2-3; D remains unclear. CDR1 is SGDLS, CDR2 YYNGEE, per germline. V was pared by 0 bases and J by 2 bases, with 16 bases between. The CDR3 length is 17 residues. The CDR3 loop is CASSVAPARATTDTQYF. The CDR3 nucleotides are TGTGCCAGCAGCGTAGCTCCAGCAAGAGCGACCACAGATACGCAGTATTTT.

CDR3 nucleotides: TGTGCCAGCAGTTTATTTGGGACTGAAGCTTTCTTT. Encoded protein: CASSLFGTEAFF. The chain combines TRBV28 with TRBJ1-1; D is ambiguous. Germline loops: CDR1 MDHEN, CDR2 SYDVKM. The CDR3 is made up of 12 amino acids. Trimming took off 1 base at V and 5 bases at J, with 5 bases between the two ends.

This chain links TRBV18 with TRBJ2-5, with D hard to call. The length of the CDR3 is 11 residues. CDR1 is KGHSH, CDR2 LQKENI, per germline. V was trimmed by 6 bases and J by 1 base, leaving 3 bases between them. The CDR3 coding sequence is TGTGCCAGCTCCCGCCAAGAGACCCAGTACTTC. As protein: CASSRQETQYF. Supplemented by reference TRBV18 and TRBJ2-5, the full variable domain reads NAGVMQNPRHLVRRRGQEARLRCSPMKGHSHVYWYRQLPEEGLKFMVYLQKENIIDESGMPKERFSAEFPKEGPSILRIQQVVRGDSAAYFCASSRQETQYFGPGTRLLVL.

This sequence joins TRBV7-2 and TRBJ2-7, with 7 bases aligning to TRBD2. Germline trimming cut 5 bases from V and 4 bases from J; bases unmatched to any gene: 11. CDR1 and CDR2 (germline): SGHTA, FQGNSA. This CDR3 region has 15 residues. DNA of the CDR3: TGTGCCAGCAGCCCGTCGGCGGGAGCGACGTACGAGCAGTACTTC. Residues: CASSPSAGATYEQYF.

The chain has TRBV27 and TRBJ1-4; no definite D call. The CDR3 runs 13 residues. Germline V CDR1 and CDR2: MNHEY, SMNVEV (reference sequence). The germline V and J ends were trimmed by 3 bases and 5 bases, with 7 bases remaining between them. CDR3 nucleotides: TGTGCCAGCAGTTTCACCGGGAATGAAAAACTGTTTTTT. The encoded protein is CASSFTGNEKLFF.

The gene calls are TRBV27 and TRBJ1-2; D is perhaps TRBD1 (5 bases). The germline gives CDR1 MNHEY, CDR2 SMNVEV (reference sequence). This CDR3 comprises 14 residues. Trimming removed 2 bases from V and 2 bases from J, with 9 bases in between. CDR3 sequence: CASSLRGGNYGYTF. The CDR3 bases are TGTGCCAGCAGTTTAAGGGGCGGGAACTATGGCTACACCTTC.

The chain joins TRBV2 to TRBJ2-5; 8 bases line up with TRBD2. The length of the CDR3 is 16 residues. The ends lost 6 bases at V and 5 bases at J; junction bases unmatched: 14. Germline CDR1 SNHLY, CDR2 FYNNEI. The CDR3 nucleotides are TGTGCCAGCAGCCCGAGCGGGAGTACGTTTAGGGAGACCCAGTACTTC. Encoded protein: CASSPSGSTFRETQYF.

The chain links TRBV27 to TRBJ1-4; D unclear. V was cut by 2 bases and J by 3 bases, with 10 bases left in between. Germline assignment: CDR1 MNHEY and CDR2 SMNVEV (reference sequence). The CDR3 extends over 15 amino acids. CDR3 protein: CASSLRPNANEKLFF. The CDR3 DNA follows: TGTGCCAGCAGTTTAAGGCCAAACGCTAATGAAAAACTGTTTTTT.

The V and J genes are TRBV28 and TRBJ2-4; TRBD1 might be the D (5 bases). Trimming removed 1 base at V and 7 bases at J, with 14 bases between. CDR3 length: 15 residues. Per germline, CDR1 MDHEN and CDR2 SYDVKM. This CDR3 is CASSLSAGFRNIQYF. DNA for the CDR3: TGTGCCAGCAGTTTATCGGCAGGGTTTAGGAACATTCAGTACTTC.

The chain has TRBV10-3 and TRBJ1-5; no firm D call. Trimming left V 6 bases short and J 3 bases short, with 9 bases between. The CDR3 runs 13 residues. CDR1 is ENHRY and CDR2 is SYGVKD in the germline V gene. As DNA, the CDR3 is TGTGCCATCAGCACCTATGACAATCAGCCCCAGCATTTT. It is translated as CAISTYDNQPQHF.

This sequence joins TRBV5-1 and TRBJ1-4; D is unclear. CDR3 size: 12 residues. V was clipped by 5 bases and J by 6 bases, with 8 bases between them. Germline CDR1 reads SGHRS; CDR2 reads YFSETQ. The CDR3 DNA sequence: TGCGCCAGCAGATCGGGAGATGAAAAACTGTTTTTT. Amino acids: CASRSGDEKLFF.

This chain connects TRBV10-1 to TRBJ1-1, with a tentative D call TRBD1 (6 bases). The CDR3 is made up of 13 amino acids. Trimming left V 5 bases short and J 3 bases short, with 10 bases between. CDR1 WNHNN and CDR2 SYGVQD come from the germline V gene (reference sequence). CDR3 region: CASSSGAYTEAFF. Here the CDR3 DNA reads TGCGCCAGCAGTTCAGGGGCGTACACTGAAGCTTTCTTT.

The chain couples TRBV7-3 to TRBJ2-3; D gene uncertain. Germline V lookup: CDR1 SGHTA, CDR2 FQGTGA. This CDR3 has 13 amino acids. Trimming took 4 bases from V and 5 from J, leaving 10 bases between them. CDR3 bases: TGTGCCAGCAGCTCGACGAGCGTAGATACGCAGTATTTT. It translates to CASSSTSVDTQYF.

V is TRBV5-4 and J is TRBJ1-1; D may be TRBD1 (5 bases). This CDR3 has 14 residues. In germline, CDR1 is SGHNT, CDR2 YYREEE (reference sequence). Trimming shortened V by 0 bases and J by 5 bases, and 11 bases separated the two germline ends. CDR3 protein: CASSLGGYRTEAFF. In DNA form, the CDR3 reads TGTGCCAGCAGCTTGGGGGGGTATAGGACTGAAGCTTTCTTT.

The rearrangement uses TRBV19 and TRBJ1-2, with D hard to call. CDR1 is LNHDA and CDR2 is SQIVND in the germline V gene (reference sequence). Deletions cut 5 bases from V and 2 bases from J, with 9 bases between. The CDR3 is made up of 13 amino acids. The CDR3 spells CASSLRGNYGYTF. The CDR3 DNA reads as TGTGCCAGTAGTCTGCGTGGAAACTATGGCTACACCTTC.

The chain combines TRBV10-1 with TRBJ2-1, with TRBD2 as a possible D gene (6 bases). V lost 4 bases, J lost 4 bases, and 14 bases lay in between. The CDR3 has 15 residues. The germline V gene has CDR1 WNHNN and CDR2 SYGVQD (reference sequence). In nucleotides, the CDR3 is TGCGCCAGCAGTGTGTCCGGGACTGGATACAATGAGCAGTTCTTC. Its translation: CASSVSGTGYNEQFF.

The gene calls are TRBV5-1 and TRBJ1-1; D might be TRBD1 (6 bases). Germline loops: CDR1 SGHRS, CDR2 YFSETQ. Trimming took 6 bases from V and 0 from J, leaving 9 bases between them. The CDR3 sequence is 13 residues long. The CDR3 protein is CASTGQMNTEAFF. The CDR3 nucleotides read TGCGCCAGCACCGGACAGATGAACACTGAAGCTTTCTTT.

The J gene is TRBJ1-1, the V gene TRBV7-8, with D possibly matching TRBD1 (6 bases). V was pared by 11 bases and J by 1 base, with 17 bases between. The germline V gene has CDR1 SGHVS and CDR2 FQNEAQ. The CDR3 has 14 amino acids. CDR3 sequence (DNA): TGTGCCTGCCAAGGGGGTGGATGGAACACTGAAGCTTTCTTT. Its protein product is CACQGGGWNTEAFF.

The J gene is TRBJ2-7, the V gene TRBV5-1; a weak D match, TRBD1 (5 bases). The CDR3 has 13 amino acids. Trimming stripped 4 bases from V and 4 bases from J, with 12 bases between. Germline V gives CDR1 SGHRS, CDR2 YFSETQ. DNA of the CDR3: TGCGCCAGCAGCCGAGTGGGGCCATACGAGCAGTACTTC. Its protein product is CASSRVGPYEQYF.

V is TRBV7-9 and J is TRBJ2-2, with 8 bases identical to TRBD1. The germline V gene encodes CDR1 SEHNR and CDR2 FQNEAQ (reference sequence). The V gene end was trimmed by 3 bases and the J gene end by 1 base; junction bases not matched to a gene: 4. This CDR3 comprises 16 residues. The CDR3 sequence: CASSFSGGLNTGELFF. CDR3 nucleotides: TGTGCCAGCAGCTTCTCAGGGGGCCTGAACACCGGGGAGCTGTTTTTT.

V usage is TRBV10-1 and J usage is TRBJ2-2; possibly TRBD1 for D (5 bases). This CDR3 region has 16 residues. The germline V and J ends were trimmed by 3 bases and 3 bases, with 14 bases remaining between them. From germline, CDR1 is WNHNN and CDR2 SYGVQD (reference sequence). The CDR3 nucleotides are TGCGCCAGCAGTGAATCCGGTAGGGGCTACACCGGGGAGCTGTTTTTT. It specifies CASSESGRGYTGELFF.

The chain uses TRBV5-4 and TRBJ1-5; D uncertain. This CDR3 has 14 amino acids. The germline V gene encodes CDR1 SGHNT and CDR2 YYREEE (reference sequence). The germline V and J ends were trimmed by 4 bases and 1 base, with 9 bases remaining between them. The CDR3 coding sequence is TGTGCCAGCAGCGCTGGTGGGAGCAATCAGCCCCAGCATTTT. It yields the protein CASSAGGSNQPQHF.

The chain is built from TRBV5-1 and TRBJ2-5; TRBD2 aligns across 7 bases. Losses at the gene ends were 4 bases for V and 2 bases for J; bases not matched to a gene: 8. Per the germline V gene, CDR1 is SGHRS and CDR2 is YFSETQ. CDR3 length equals 15 residues. This CDR3 is CASSPAGLLQETQYF. The CDR3 bases are TGCGCCAGCAGCCCAGCGGGACTTTTACAAGAGACCCAGTACTTC.

The V gene is TRBV30, the J gene TRBJ2-1, with 8 bases that match TRBD2. J lost 0 bases, V lost 0 bases, and 4 bases had no gene match. The CDR3 sequence is 16 residues long. Germline lookup yields CDR1 GTSNPN and CDR2 SVGIG (reference sequence). The CDR3 protein is CAWSVLGRGSYNEQFF. CDR3 sequence (DNA): TGTGCCTGGAGTGTACTCGGGAGGGGCTCCTACAATGAGCAGTTCTTC.

The table lists this clone with a few counts. The rearrangement joins TRBV28 to TRBJ1-5; 7 bases fit TRBD1. The CDR3 sequence is 16 residues long. J lost 2 bases, V lost 5 bases, and 9 bases had no gene match. Looked up from germline, CDR1 is MDHEN and CDR2 is SYDVKM. CDR3 region: CASSRRQGPGNQPQHF. The CDR3 bases are TGTGCCAGCAGTCGCCGACAGGGACCTGGCAATCAGCCCCAGCATTTT.

The chain combines TRBV10-3 with TRBJ2-5, with D uncertain. V lost 6 bases and J 0 bases, leaving 8 bases between the germline ends. The germline CDR1 and CDR2 sequences are ENHRY and SYGVKD. The CDR3 runs to 13 residues. As DNA, the CDR3 is TGTGCCATCAGGGCGACAAACCAAGAGACCCAGTACTTC. Protein: CAIRATNQETQYF.

As DNA, the CDR3 is TGCAGCGTTGAAGACGGGACAGCTTCGTCTGGAAACACCATATATTTT. It is translated as CSVEDGTASSGNTIYF. The chain couples TRBV29-1 to TRBJ1-3, with TRBD1 identical over 7 bases. Germline V lookup: CDR1 SQVTM, CDR2 ANQGSEA. The CDR3 sequence is 16 residues long. Germline trimming cut 0 bases from V and 1 base from J; bases unmatched to any gene: 6.

J is TRBJ2-3 and V is TRBV27, with D possibly TRBD2 on 6 matching bases. Looked up from germline, CDR1 is MNHEY and CDR2 is SMNVEV (reference sequence). Trimming took off 2 bases at V and 4 bases at J, with 19 bases between the two ends. The CDR3 extends over 17 amino acids. The CDR3 coding sequence is TGTGCCAGCAGTTTACCCCCCTTAGCTGGGAGGCCAGATACGCAGTATTTT. Amino acids: CASSLPPLAGRPDTQYF.

This chain uses TRBV7-2 with TRBJ2-7; D is possibly TRBD2 (6 bases). The V and J ends lost 6 bases and 2 bases respectively, with 14 bases between them. CDR1 is SGHTA, CDR2 FQGNSA, per germline. This CDR3 has 14 amino acids. The CDR3, as DNA: TGTGCCAGCAGGGGCCGCGGGGTAACCTACGAGCAGTACTTC. This encodes CASRGRGVTYEQYF. The variable domain in full, with the rest retrieved from reference TRBV7-2 and TRBJ2-7, is GAGVSQSPSNKVTEKGKDVELRCDPISGHTALYWYRQSLGQGLEFLIYFQGNSAPDKSGLPSDRFSAERTGGSVSTLTIQRTQQEDSAVYLCASRGRGVTYEQYFGPGTRLTVT.